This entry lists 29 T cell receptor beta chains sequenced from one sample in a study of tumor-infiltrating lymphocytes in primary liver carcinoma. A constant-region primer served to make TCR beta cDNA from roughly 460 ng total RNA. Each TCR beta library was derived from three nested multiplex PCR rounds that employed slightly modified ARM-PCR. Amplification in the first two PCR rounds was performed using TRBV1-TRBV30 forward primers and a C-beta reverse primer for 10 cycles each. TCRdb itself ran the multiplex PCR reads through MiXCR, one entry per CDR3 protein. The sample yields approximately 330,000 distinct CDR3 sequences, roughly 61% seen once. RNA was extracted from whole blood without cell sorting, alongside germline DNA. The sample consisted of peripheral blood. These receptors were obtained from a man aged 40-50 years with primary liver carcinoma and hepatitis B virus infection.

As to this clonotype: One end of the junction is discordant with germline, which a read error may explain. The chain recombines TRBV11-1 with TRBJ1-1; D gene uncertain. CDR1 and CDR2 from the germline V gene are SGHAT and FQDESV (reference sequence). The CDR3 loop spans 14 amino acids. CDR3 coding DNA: TGTGCCAGCAGCCGCAACGTTCTGAACACTGAGGCTTTCTTT. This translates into CASSRNVLNTEAFF.

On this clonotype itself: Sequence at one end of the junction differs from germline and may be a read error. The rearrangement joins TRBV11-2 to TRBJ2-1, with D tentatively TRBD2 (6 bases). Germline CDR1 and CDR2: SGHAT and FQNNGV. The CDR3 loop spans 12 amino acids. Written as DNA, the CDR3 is TGTGCCAGCAACTTAGTAGCGGCTGGGCAGTTCTTC. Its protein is CASNLVAAGQFF.

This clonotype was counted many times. The CDR3 nucleotides are TGTGCCATGTCATCGGGGAACTCCTACGAGCAGTACTTC. Protein sequence: CAMSSGNSYEQYF. The J gene is TRBJ2-7, the V gene TRBV30, with D perhaps matching TRBD2 (5 bases). The CDR3 has 13 amino acids. The V gene's germline CDR1 is GTSNPN and CDR2 SVGIG (reference sequence). Trimming took off 8 bases at V and 0 bases at J, with 14 bases between the two ends.

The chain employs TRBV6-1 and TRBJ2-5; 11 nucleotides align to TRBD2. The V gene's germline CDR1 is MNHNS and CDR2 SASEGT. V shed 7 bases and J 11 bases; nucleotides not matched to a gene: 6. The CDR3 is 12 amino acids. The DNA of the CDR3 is TGTGCCAGCATTACTAGCGGGAGTTTACAGTACTTC. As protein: CASITSGSLQYF.

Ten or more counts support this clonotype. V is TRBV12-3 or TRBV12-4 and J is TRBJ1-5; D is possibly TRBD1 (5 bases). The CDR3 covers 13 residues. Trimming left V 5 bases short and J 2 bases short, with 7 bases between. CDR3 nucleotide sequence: TGTGCCAGCAGTCAGACAGGCAATCAGCCCCAGCATTTT. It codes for CASSQTGNQPQHF.

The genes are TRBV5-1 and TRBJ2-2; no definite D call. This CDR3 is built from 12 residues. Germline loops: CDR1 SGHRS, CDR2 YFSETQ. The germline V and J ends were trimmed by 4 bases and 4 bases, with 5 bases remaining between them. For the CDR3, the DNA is TGCGCCAGCAGCGGAATCACCGGGGAGCTGTTTTTT. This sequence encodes CASSGITGELFF.

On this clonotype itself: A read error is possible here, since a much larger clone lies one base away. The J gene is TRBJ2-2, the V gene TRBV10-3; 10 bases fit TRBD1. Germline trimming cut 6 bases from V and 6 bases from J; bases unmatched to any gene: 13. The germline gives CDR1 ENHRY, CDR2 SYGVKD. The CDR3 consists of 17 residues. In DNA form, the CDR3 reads TGTGCCATCAGCCTGGACAGGGGGGTCTTCTCTCCCGGGGAGCTGTTTTTT. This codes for CAISLDRGVFSPGELFF.

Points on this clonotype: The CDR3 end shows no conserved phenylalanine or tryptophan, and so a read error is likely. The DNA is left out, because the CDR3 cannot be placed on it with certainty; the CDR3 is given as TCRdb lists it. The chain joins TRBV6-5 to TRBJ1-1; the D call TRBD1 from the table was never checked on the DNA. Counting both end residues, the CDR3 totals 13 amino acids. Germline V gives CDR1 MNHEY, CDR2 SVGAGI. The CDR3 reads CASSLSPQTGPFS.

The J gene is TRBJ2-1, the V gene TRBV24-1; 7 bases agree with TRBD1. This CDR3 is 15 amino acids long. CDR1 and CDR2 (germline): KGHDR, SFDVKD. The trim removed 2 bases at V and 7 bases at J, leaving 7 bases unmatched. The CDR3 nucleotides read TGTGCCACCAGTGATTGGCCGACAGGGTCGAATGAGCAGTTCTTC. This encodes CATSDWPTGSNEQFF.

As DNA, the CDR3 is TGTGCCAGCACGCCAGTGGGGCGATACGAGCAGTACTTC. Translated, it gives CASTPVGRYEQYF. The rearrangement links TRBV28 to TRBJ2-7; possibly TRBD1 for D (5 bases). The CDR3 is 13 residues long. Germline V CDR1 and CDR2: MDHEN, SYDVKM. V was shortened by 7 bases and J by 4 bases, with 14 bases between the two germline ends.

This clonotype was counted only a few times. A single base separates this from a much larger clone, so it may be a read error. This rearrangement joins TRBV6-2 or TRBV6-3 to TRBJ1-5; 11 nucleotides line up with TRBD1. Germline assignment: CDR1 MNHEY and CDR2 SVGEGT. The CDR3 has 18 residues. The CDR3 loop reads CAGSFTPAGTGGNQPQHF. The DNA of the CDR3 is TGTGCCGGCAGTTTTACACCTGCCGGGACAGGGGGTAATCAGCCCCAGCATTTT.

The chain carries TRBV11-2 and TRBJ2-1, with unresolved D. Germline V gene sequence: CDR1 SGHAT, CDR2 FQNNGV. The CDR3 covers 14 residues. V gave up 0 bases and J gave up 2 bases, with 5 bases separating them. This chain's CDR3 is CASSLETTYNEQFF. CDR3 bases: TGTGCCAGCAGCTTAGAGACGACCTACAATGAGCAGTTCTTC.

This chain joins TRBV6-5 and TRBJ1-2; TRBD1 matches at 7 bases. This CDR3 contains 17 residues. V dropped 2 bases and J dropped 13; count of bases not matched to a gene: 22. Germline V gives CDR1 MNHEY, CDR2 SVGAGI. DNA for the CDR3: TGTGCCAGCAGTTACGGGACAGAGGCACGATTTTGGGATGACTTCACCTTC. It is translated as CASSYGTEARFWDDFTF.

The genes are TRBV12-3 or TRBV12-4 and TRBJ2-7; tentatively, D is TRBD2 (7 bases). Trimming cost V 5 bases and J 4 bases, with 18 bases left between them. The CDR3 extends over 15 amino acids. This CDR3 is CASSRATGGMYEQYF. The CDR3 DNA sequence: TGTGCCAGCAGTAGGGCGACGGGGGGCATGTACGAGCAGTACTTC.

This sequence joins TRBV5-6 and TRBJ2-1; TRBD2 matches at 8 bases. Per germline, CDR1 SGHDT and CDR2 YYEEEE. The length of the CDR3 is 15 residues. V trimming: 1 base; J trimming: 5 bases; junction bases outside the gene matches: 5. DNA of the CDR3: TGTGCCAGCAGCTTGACCGGGGGGGGCGACAATGAGCAGTTCTTC. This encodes CASSLTGGGDNEQFF.

The CDR3 nucleotides are TGTGCCAGCAACAAAGCAGGGGTTAACTATGGCTACACCTTC. It specifies CASNKAGVNYGYTF. The chain combines TRBV12-3 or TRBV12-4 with TRBJ1-2, with D possibly TRBD1 on 6 matching bases. Trimming shortened V by 7 bases and J by 1 base, and 13 bases separated the two germline ends. The CDR3 consists of 14 residues.

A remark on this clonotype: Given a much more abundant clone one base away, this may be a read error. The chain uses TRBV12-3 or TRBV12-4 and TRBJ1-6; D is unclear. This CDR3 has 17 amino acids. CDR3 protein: CASSFDARDFYNSPLRF. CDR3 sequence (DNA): TGTGCCAGCAGTTTTGATGCCCGAGACTTCTATAATTCACCCCTCCGCTTT.

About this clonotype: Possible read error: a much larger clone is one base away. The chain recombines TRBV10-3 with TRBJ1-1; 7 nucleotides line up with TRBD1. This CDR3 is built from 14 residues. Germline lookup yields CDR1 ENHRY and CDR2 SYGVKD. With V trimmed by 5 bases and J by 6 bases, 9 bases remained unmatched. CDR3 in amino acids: CAISQGVWDAEAFF. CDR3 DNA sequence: TGTGCCATCAGTCAGGGGGTTTGGGACGCTGAAGCTTTCTTT.

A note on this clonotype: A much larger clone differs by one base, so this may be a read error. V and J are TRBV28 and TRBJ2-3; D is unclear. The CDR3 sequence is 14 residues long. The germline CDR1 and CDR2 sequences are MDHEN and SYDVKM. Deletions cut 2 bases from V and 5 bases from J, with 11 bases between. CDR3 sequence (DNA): TGTGCCAGCAGTTTAGGATACTATCGAGATACGCAGTATTTT. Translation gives CASSLGYYRDTQYF.

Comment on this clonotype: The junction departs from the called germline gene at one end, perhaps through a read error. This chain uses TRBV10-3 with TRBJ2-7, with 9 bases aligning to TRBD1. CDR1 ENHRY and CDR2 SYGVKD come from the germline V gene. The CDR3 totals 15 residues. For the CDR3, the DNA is TGTGCCATCAGTGATGTAGGACAGGGGCAAAACGAGCACTACTTC. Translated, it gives CAISDVGQGQNEHYF.

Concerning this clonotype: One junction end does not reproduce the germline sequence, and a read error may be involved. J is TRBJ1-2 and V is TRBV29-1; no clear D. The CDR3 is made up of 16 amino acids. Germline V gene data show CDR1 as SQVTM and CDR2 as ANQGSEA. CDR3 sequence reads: CSVEDPPHGFGYGYAF. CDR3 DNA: TGCAGCGTTGAGGATCCCCCCCACGGGTTCGGGTATGGCTACGCCTTT.

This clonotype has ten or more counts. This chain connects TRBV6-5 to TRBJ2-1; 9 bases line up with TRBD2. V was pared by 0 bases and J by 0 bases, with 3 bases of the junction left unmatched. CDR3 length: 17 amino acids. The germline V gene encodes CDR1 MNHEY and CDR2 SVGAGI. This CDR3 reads CASSYSFSGSSYNEQFF. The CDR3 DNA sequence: TGTGCCAGCAGTTACTCGTTTAGCGGGAGCTCCTACAATGAGCAGTTCTTC.

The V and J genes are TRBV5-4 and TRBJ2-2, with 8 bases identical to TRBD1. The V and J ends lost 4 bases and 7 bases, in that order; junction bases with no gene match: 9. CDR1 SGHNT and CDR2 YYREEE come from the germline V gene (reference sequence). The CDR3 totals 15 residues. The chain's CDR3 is CASSGSGTGIGELFF. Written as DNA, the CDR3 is TGTGCCAGCAGCGGGTCCGGGACAGGCATCGGGGAGCTGTTTTTT.

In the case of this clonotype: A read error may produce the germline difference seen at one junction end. In nucleotides, the CDR3 is TGTGCCAGCAGCGAGACATGGGACTTCAATCAGCCCCAGCATTTC. Its translation: CASSETWDFNQPQHF. The chain combines TRBV11-2 with TRBJ1-5, with D possibly TRBD1 on 5 matching bases. Germline values: CDR1 SGHAT, CDR2 FQNNGV. This CDR3 is built from 15 residues.

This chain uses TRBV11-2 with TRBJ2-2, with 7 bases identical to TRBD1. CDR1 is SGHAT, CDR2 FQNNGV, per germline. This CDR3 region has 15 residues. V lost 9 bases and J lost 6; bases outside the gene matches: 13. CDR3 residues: CASSIERGRAGELFF. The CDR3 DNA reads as TGTGCCAGTAGCATAGAGAGGGGGCGGGCCGGGGAGCTGTTTTTT.

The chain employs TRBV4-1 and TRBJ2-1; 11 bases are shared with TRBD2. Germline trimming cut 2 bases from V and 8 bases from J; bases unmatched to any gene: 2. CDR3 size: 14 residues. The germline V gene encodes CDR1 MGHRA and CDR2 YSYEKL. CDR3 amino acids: CASSQTSGSHEQFF. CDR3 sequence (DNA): TGCGCCAGCAGCCAAACTAGCGGGAGCCATGAGCAGTTCTTC.

The CDR3 bases are TGTGCCAGATCCGACAGTGACGACTCACCCCTCCACTTT. Translated, it gives CARSDSDDSPLHF. V usage is TRBV12-3 or TRBV12-4 and J usage is TRBJ1-6; possibly TRBD1 for D (5 bases). Trimming removed 9 bases from V and 10 bases from J, with 16 bases in between. The CDR3 runs 13 residues.

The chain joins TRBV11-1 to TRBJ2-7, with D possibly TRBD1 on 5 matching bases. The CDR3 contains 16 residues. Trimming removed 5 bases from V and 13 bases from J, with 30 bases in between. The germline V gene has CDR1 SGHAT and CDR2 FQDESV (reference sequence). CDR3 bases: TGTGCCAGCAGCCTCGTGGGGCCCCCGGGCCTTTACGAACACTACTTC. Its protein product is CASSLVGPPGLYEHYF. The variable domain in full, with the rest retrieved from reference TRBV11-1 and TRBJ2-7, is EAEVAQSPRYKITEKSQAVAFWCDPISGHATLYWYRQILGQGPELLVQFQDESVVDDSQLPKDRFSAERLKGVDSTLKIQPAELGDSAMYLCASSLVGPPGLYEHYFGPGTRLTVT.

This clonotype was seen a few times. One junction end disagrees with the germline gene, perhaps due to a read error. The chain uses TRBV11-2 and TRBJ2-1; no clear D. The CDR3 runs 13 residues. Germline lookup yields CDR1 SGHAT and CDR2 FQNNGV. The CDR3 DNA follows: TGTGCCAGCAGCTTAGATTTGGTCAGCGAACAGTCCTTC. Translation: CASSLDLVSEQSF.